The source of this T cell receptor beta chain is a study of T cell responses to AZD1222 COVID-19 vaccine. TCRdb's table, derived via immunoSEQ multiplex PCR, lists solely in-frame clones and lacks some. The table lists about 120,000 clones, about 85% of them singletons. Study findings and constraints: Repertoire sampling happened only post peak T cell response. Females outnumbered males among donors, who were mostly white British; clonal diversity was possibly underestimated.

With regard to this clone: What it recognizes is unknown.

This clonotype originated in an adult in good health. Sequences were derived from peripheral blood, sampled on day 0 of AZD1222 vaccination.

CDR3 region: CASSRELGAHEQYF. CDR3 nucleotides: TGTGCCAGTAGCAGGGAGTTGGGGGCCCACGAGCAGTACTTC. The chain links TRBV6-4 to TRBJ2-7; possibly TRBD1 for D (6 bases). Looked up from germline, CDR1 is MRHNA and CDR2 is SNTAGT. CDR3 length: 14 residues. The V end lost 9 bases, the J end lost 5 bases, and 20 bases lay between the germline ends.